A selection of T cell receptor beta chains follows, all from one sample in a study of blood T cell repertoires in COVID-19. Sequenced by immunoSEQ multiplex PCR; TCRdb stores in-frame clones only, minus some. The sample records approximately 72,000 clones, 85% being singletons. The sequencing input was peripheral blood. These TCRs come from a woman older than 75 with active or convalescent COVID-19. The CDR3 runs from the conserved cysteine through the conserved F or W. D genes are given only for firm matches. Size tells how often a clone was seen (once, few, many) or the class of an expanded clone, and some rows leave it out.

clone_size,d_call,v_call,j_call,cdr3_aa,cdr3_nt
NA,NA,TRBV3-1/TRBV3-2,TRBJ2-3,CASRGLTSTDTQYF,TGTGCCAGCCGGGGGTTAACTAGCACAGATACGCAGTATTTT
NA,NA,TRBV10-3,TRBJ1-2,CAISESSRGIYGYTF,TGTGCCATCAGTGAGTCGAGCAGGGGAATCTATGGCTACACCTTC
once,NA,TRBV24-1,TRBJ2-1,CATSDLTGYNEQFF,TGTGCCACCAGTGATTTAACAGGGTACAATGAGCAGTTCTTC
NA,NA,TRBV6-5,TRBJ2-1,CASTKLDEQFF,TGTGCCAGCACCAAACTGGATGAGCAGTTCTTC
NA,TRBD1,TRBV6-5,TRBJ1-1,CATYRQGNTEAFF,TGTGCCACTTACCGACAGGGGAACACTGAAGCTTTCTTT
NA,NA,TRBV7-2,TRBJ1-1,CASSLVGVNTEAFF,TGTGCCAGCAGCCTAGTGGGAGTAAACACTGAAGCTTTCTTT
NA,TRBD1,TRBV9,TRBJ1-2,CASSSGQGGYTF,TGTGCCAGCAGCTCCGGACAGGGAGGCTACACCTTC
NA,NA,TRBV6-6,TRBJ1-5,CASSLGHLSNQPQHF,TGTGCCAGCAGTTTGGGACACCTTAGCAATCAGCCCCAGCATTTT
NA,NA,TRBV19,TRBJ2-2,CASSIGVTGELFF,TGTGCCAGTAGTATAGGAGTCACCGGGGAGCTGTTTTTT
NA,NA,TRBV11-2,TRBJ1-1,CASSLSGNTEAFF,TGTGCCAGCAGCCTTTCCGGGAACACTGAAGCTTTCTTT
NA,TRBD1,TRBV7-9,TRBJ2-3,CASSLRQGASDTQYF,TGTGCCAGCAGCTTGAGACAGGGGGCTTCAGATACGCAGTATTTT
once,TRBD1,TRBV9,TRBJ2-2,CASSVRGQAGELFF,TGTGCCAGCAGCGTCAGGGGGCAAGCCGGGGAGCTGTTTTTT
NA,NA,TRBV7-9,TRBJ1-4,CASSPESLNEKLFF,TGTGCCAGCAGCCCTGAGAGCCTTAATGAAAAACTGTTTTTT
NA,NA,TRBV13,TRBJ1-1,CASSLVDSLNTEAFF,TGTGCCAGCAGCTTAGTGGACAGCTTGAACACTGAAGCTTTCTTT
NA,TRBD2,TRBV5-1,TRBJ2-3,CASSRTSLTLFNTQYF,TGCGCCAGCAGCCGGACTAGCTTGACTTTGTTTAATACGCAGTATTTT
NA,NA,TRBV2,TRBJ2-3,CASSVALAGLTDTQYF,TGTGCCAGCAGTGTTGCACTAGCTGGGCTCACAGATACGCAGTATTTT
NA,NA,TRBV11-3,TRBJ2-3,CASSLTLTDTQYF,TGTGCCAGCAGCTTGACTCTCACAGATACGCAGTATTTT
NA,NA,TRBV7-2,TRBJ1-1,CASSFSVLTEAFF,TGTGCCAGCAGCTTCTCGGTTCTTACTGAAGCTTTCTTT
NA,NA,TRBV12-3/TRBV12-4,TRBJ1-2,CASSRSGNYGYTF,TGTGCCAGCAGCCGCTCAGGGAACTATGGCTACACCTTC
NA,NA,TRBV30,TRBJ1-1,CAWSMQGLGTEAFF,TGTGCCTGGAGCATGCAGGGTCTTGGCACTGAAGCTTTCTTT
NA,NA,TRBV29-1,TRBJ1-2,CSANLNYGYTF,TGCAGCGCAAACTTAAACTATGGCTACACCTTC
NA,NA,TRBV27,TRBJ2-5,CASSLSAGWETQYF,TGTGCCAGCAGTTTGTCGGCAGGTTGGGAGACCCAGTACTTC
NA,TRBD2,TRBV9,TRBJ2-7,CASSLLAGPSYEQYF,TGTGCCAGCAGCCTACTAGCGGGACCCTCCTACGAGCAGTACTTC
NA,NA,TRBV12-3/TRBV12-4,TRBJ1-1,CASSWQGSTEAFF,TGTGCCAGCTCGTGGCAGGGAAGCACTGAAGCTTTCTTT
once,NA,TRBV28,TRBJ2-7,CASSLAGPYEQYF,TGTGCCAGCAGTTTAGCAGGGCCCTACGAGCAGTACTTC
NA,NA,TRBV5-1,TRBJ2-6,CASAGAHGTTNYLSAVGANVLTF,TGCGCCAGCGCAGGGGCCCACGGGACGACGAATTACCTAAGCGCGGTCGGGGCCAACGTCCTGACTTTC
NA,NA,TRBV6-1,TRBJ1-1,CASSEALRGWGGETEAFF,TGTGCCAGCAGTGAAGCGCTTCGGGGTTGGGGGGGAGAAACTGAAGCTTTCTTT
NA,TRBD1,TRBV19,TRBJ1-6,CASSRRQGSGSPLHF,TGTGCCAGTAGTAGACGACAGGGGTCCGGCTCACCCCTCCACTTT
NA,NA,TRBV7-9,TRBJ2-5,CASLHGSKAETQYF,TGTGCCAGCCTTCACGGGAGCAAGGCCGAGACCCAGTACTTC
once,NA,TRBV4-1,TRBJ1-5,CASSQGSVRRDQPQHF,TGCGCCAGCAGCCAAGGTTCGGTACGGCGGGATCAGCCCCAGCATTTT
NA,NA,TRBV5-6,TRBJ1-1,CASSLTGNEAFF,TGTGCCAGCAGTCTTACAGGAAATGAAGCTTTCTTT
NA,TRBD1,TRBV9,TRBJ1-3,CASSVGGTEGNTIYF,TGTGCCAGCAGCGTAGGAGGGACAGAGGGAAACACCATATATTTT
NA,TRBD2,TRBV7-2,TRBJ2-1,CASSQNSGGNEQFF,TGTGCCAGCAGCCAAAATAGCGGGGGGAATGAGCAGTTCTTC
NA,TRBD2,TRBV2,TRBJ2-3,CASTRLAGGPGDTQYF,TGTGCCAGCACCCGACTAGCGGGGGGGCCGGGAGATACGCAGTATTTT
NA,NA,TRBV7-6,TRBJ1-6,CASSSLPGGGLNSPLHF,TGTGCCAGCAGCTCCCTCCCCGGGGGAGGGCTTAATTCACCCCTCCACTTT
NA,NA,TRBV5-8,TRBJ2-5,CASSFRSRETQYF,TGTGCCAGCAGCTTTAGATCCCGGGAGACCCAGTACTTC
NA,TRBD1,TRBV3-1/TRBV3-2,TRBJ2-3,CASSLGQGHGTQYF,TGTGCCAGCAGCCTAGGACAGGGTCACGGTACGCAGTATTTT
NA,TRBD1,TRBV4-3,TRBJ1-2,CASSQGVPGQGRYGYTF,TGCGCCAGCAGCCAAGGAGTCCCGGGACAGGGGAGATATGGCTACACCTTC
NA,NA,TRBV10-3,TRBJ1-1,CAIRIGEAEAFF,TGTGCCATCAGGATAGGGGAGGCTGAAGCTTTCTTT
few,NA,TRBV11-2,TRBJ1-1,CASSWTDQYTEAFF,TGTGCCAGCAGCTGGACAGACCAATATACTGAAGCTTTCTTT
NA,TRBD1,TRBV18,TRBJ1-6,CASSPRTGGFDSPLHF,TGTGCCAGCTCACCTAGGACAGGGGGCTTCGATTCACCCCTCCACTTT
NA,NA,TRBV6-5,TRBJ2-2,CATSQGSTGELFF,TGTGCCACTTCCCAGGGTTCCACCGGGGAGCTGTTTTTT
once,NA,TRBV5-1,TRBJ2-3,CASSLTQGATDTQYF,TGCGCCAGCAGCTTAACGCAGGGTGCCACAGATACGCAGTATTTT
NA,NA,TRBV7-9,TRBJ1-5,CASSLGVRGSNQPQHF,TGTGCCAGCAGCTTAGGCGTCAGGGGAAGCAATCAGCCCCAGCATTTT
NA,NA,TRBV7-9,TRBJ1-1,CASSPTSGGLGQNTEAFF,TGTGCCAGCAGCCCAACATCGGGTGGTCTTGGCCAGAACACTGAAGCTTTCTTT
NA,TRBD1,TRBV6-2/TRBV6-3,TRBJ2-1,CASSYLGQGGSIEQFF,TGTGCCAGCAGTTACTTGGGACAGGGGGGGTCAATTGAGCAGTTCTTC
NA,TRBD1,TRBV6-5,TRBJ1-2,CASSSTGLYGYTF,TGTGCCAGCAGTTCGACAGGGCTCTATGGCTACACCTTC
few,TRBD1,TRBV18,TRBJ1-2,CASSPTGGAGYTF,TGTGCCAGCTCACCAACAGGGGGAGCGGGCTACACCTTC
NA,TRBD2,TRBV24-1,TRBJ2-1,CATSDSGGASYNEQFF,TGTGCCACCAGTGATTCGGGAGGGGCTTCTTACAATGAGCAGTTCTTC
NA,TRBD2,TRBV12-3/TRBV12-4,TRBJ2-3,CASTPGGTDTQYF,TGTGCCAGCACCCCGGGGGGGACCGATACGCAGTATTTT
NA,TRBD1,TRBV19,TRBJ1-2,CASSTTGRRAVYGYTF,TGTGCCAGTAGTACGACAGGGCGGAGAGCAGTTTATGGCTACACCTTC
once,NA,TRBV19,TRBJ1-3,CASSAGGPGNTIYF,TGTGCCAGTAGTGCGGGAGGACCTGGAAACACCATATATTTT
NA,NA,TRBV7-2,TRBJ1-5,CASSLSGYGQPQHF,TGTGCCAGCAGCTTATCTGGGTACGGGCAGCCCCAGCATTTT
NA,NA,TRBV28,TRBJ1-5,CAIEVGSRNQPQHF,TGTGCCATCGAGGTGGGTAGTCGCAATCAGCCCCAGCATTTT
once,NA,TRBV28,TRBJ1-6,CASSLSGSEAPLHF,TGTGCCAGCAGTTTATCGGGGTCCGAAGCACCCCTCCACTTT
NA,NA,TRBV11-2,TRBJ1-3,CASSLAGYTIYF,TGTGCCAGCAGCTTAGCGGGTTACACCATATATTTT
NA,NA,TRBV7-9,TRBJ1-1,CASSLWQNTEAFF,TGTGCCAGCAGCTTATGGCAGAACACTGAAGCTTTCTTT
NA,NA,TRBV13,TRBJ2-6,CASRGASGANVLTF,TGTGCCAGCAGGGGGGCCTCTGGGGCCAACGTCCTGACTTTC
NA,NA,TRBV29-1,TRBJ1-1,CSVTGGLAEAFF,TGCAGCGTCACGGGAGGGTTGGCTGAAGCTTTCTTT